A selection of T cell receptor beta chains follows, all from one sample in a study of OX40 agonist ivuxolimab in advanced cancers. The protocol was immunoSEQ multiplex PCR, while the TCRdb copy is restricted to in-frame clones and leaves out a portion. The sample consists of roughly 15,000 clones, more than 75% of them appearing once. Material: CD4+ or CD8+ T cells sorted from blood, obtained in a trial of the OX40 agonist ivuxolimab. The receptor set was obtained from an adult with an advanced solid tumor such as melanoma, head and neck, liver or kidney cancer. Each CDR3 is given with its conserved first and last residue. The order of the fields is D gene, clone size, J gene, V gene, CDR3 protein, CDR3 DNA. D genes are given only for firm matches. The listing skips clone size in some rows; elsewhere it reads once, few, many or a size class.

. once TRBJ2-2 TRBV9 CASSVDPVNTGELFF TGTGCCAGCAGCGTCGATCCTGTGAACACCGGGGAGCTGTTTTTT
TRBD2 . TRBJ2-2 TRBV7-6 CASSLLSGRAMVTGELFF TGTGCCAGCAGTTTACTTAGCGGGAGGGCGATGGTAACCGGGGAGCTGTTTTTT
. . TRBJ2-1 TRBV27 CASSASEYNEQFF TGTGCCAGCAGTGCGTCTGAGTACAATGAGCAGTTCTTC
TRBD1 once TRBJ2-7 TRBV6-5 CASSYLGQNYEQYF TGTGCCAGCAGTTACCTGGGACAGAACTACGAGCAGTACTTC
. . TRBJ2-7 TRBV7-9 CASRPDSLRGQYF TGTGCCAGCAGACCGGACAGCCTACGAGGGCAGTACTTC
. . TRBJ2-5 TRBV5-5 CASSFSRLETQYF TGTGCCAGCAGCTTTAGCCGTTTAGAGACCCAGTACTTC
. few TRBJ2-1 TRBV7-6 CASSTTPGNEQFF TGTGCCAGCAGCACGACCCCGGGGAATGAGCAGTTCTTC
. . TRBJ2-7 TRBV27 CASSDRDTAYEQYF TGTGCCAGCAGCGACCGGGACACAGCCTACGAGCAGTACTTC
. medium-sized TRBJ1-2 TRBV4-3 CASSQDYYGAYGYTF TGCGCCAGCAGCCAAGATTATTACGGGGCTTATGGCTACACCTTC
TRBD2 . TRBJ2-7 TRBV11-3 CASSRTSGGADEQYF TGTGCCAGCAGCAGAACTAGCGGGGGGGCCGACGAGCAGTACTTC
TRBD2 . TRBJ2-1 TRBV7-3 CASSGLADNYNEQFF TGTGCCAGCAGCGGTCTAGCGGACAACTACAATGAGCAGTTCTTC
TRBD1 . TRBJ1-2 TRBV7-9 CASSPDRGLYGYTF TGTGCCAGCAGCCCTGACAGGGGCCTCTATGGCTACACCTTC
. once TRBJ2-7 TRBV11-3 CASSLTERNYEQYF TGTGCCAGCAGCTTAACAGAGCGGAACTACGAGCAGTACTTC
TRBD1 . TRBJ2-6 TRBV7-3 CASSPGWTGGSGANVLTF TGTGCCAGCAGCCCAGGCTGGACAGGGGGTTCTGGGGCCAACGTCCTGACTTTC
. . TRBJ2-7 TRBV18 CASSPPDRKSGYEQYF TGTGCCAGCTCACCCCCCGACAGGAAGTCCGGGTACGAGCAGTACTTC
. . TRBJ1-5 TRBV4-2 CASSQDPRGGNQPQHF TGTGCCAGCAGCCAAGATCCGAGGGGGGGCAATCAGCCCCAGCATTTT
. . TRBJ1-2 TRBV19 CASSPNPGVYGYTF TGTGCCAGTAGTCCGAATCCGGGGGTCTATGGCTACACCTTC
. medium-sized TRBJ1-5 TRBV19 CATEGSTQPQHF TGTGCTACGGAGGGAAGTACTCAGCCCCAGCATTTT
. once TRBJ2-7 TRBV14 CASSQAGRTLSYEQYF TGTGCCAGCAGCCAAGCGGGCAGGACTTTATCCTACGAGCAGTACTTC
. . TRBJ1-2 TRBV5-4 CASSLASSAVGYTF TGTGCCAGCAGCTTGGCCTCGTCAGCCGTGGGCTACACCTTC
TRBD2 . TRBJ2-7 TRBV4-1 CASSQESGTIGYEQYF TGCGCCAGCAGCCAGGAATCCGGGACTATAGGCTACGAGCAGTACTTC
. . TRBJ2-7 TRBV11-3 CASSFLDSYLSYEQYF TGTGCCAGCAGCTTCCTCGACAGTTATCTGTCCTACGAGCAGTACTTC
TRBD2 . TRBJ2-2 TRBV30 CAWAGGRNGELFF TGTGCCTGGGCGGGGGGGCGGAACGGGGAGCTGTTTTTT
. . TRBJ2-7 TRBV2 CASSASEQYF TGTGCCAGCAGTGCCTCGGAGCAGTACTTC
TRBD1 few TRBJ2-1 TRBV9 CASSVSTGTSYEQFF TGTGCCAGCAGCGTGTCGACAGGGACGTCGTATGAGCAGTTCTTC
TRBD1 . TRBJ1-1 TRBV7-6 CASSLPDRETFF TGTGCCAGCAGCTTACCCGACAGGGAAACTTTCTTT
. . TRBJ2-5 TRBV2 CASSGSGGGEQYF TGTGCCAGCAGTGGTTCTGGGGGCGGTGAGCAGTACTTC
. . TRBJ2-1 TRBV6-1 CASSEFNNEQFF TGTGCCAGCAGTGAATTCAACAATGAGCAGTTCTTC
. once TRBJ2-7 TRBV11-3 CASSLGSYEQYF TGTGCCAGCAGCTTAGGATCCTACGAGCAGTACTTC
TRBD2 . TRBJ2-7 TRBV27 CASSPVGEAGGLSYEQYF TGTGCCAGCAGTCCCGTTGGGGAAGCGGGAGGCCTCTCCTACGAGCAGTACTTC
TRBD1 . TRBJ2-7 TRBV19 CASTMTGGGHEQYF TGTGCCAGTACCATGACAGGGGGAGGCCACGAGCAGTACTTC